This T cell receptor beta chain was sequenced during a study of blood T cell repertoires in COVID-19. As for the study in general: Sources were T cells, B-cell-depleted T cells, or PBMCs; the material itself was cDNA or gDNA.

Clones were read by immunoSEQ multiplex PCR, and TCRdb kept only the in-frame ones, dropping some. The table lists around 49,000 clones, roughly 82% of them singletons. CDR1 is LNHDA, CDR2 SQIVND, per germline (reference sequence). The ends were cut back, 3 bases at V and 2 bases at J, with 10 bases in the middle. This CDR3 region has 15 residues. Source material: peripheral blood. The TCR sequence derives from a woman in her sixties or seventies with acute or convalescent COVID-19. The V gene is TRBV19, the J gene TRBJ2-2; the D gene is possibly TRBD2 (5 bases). Here the CDR3 reads CASSIRLSNTGELFF. The CDR3 region has the DNA TGTGCCAGTAGTATTAGACTAAGCAACACCGGGGAGCTGTTTTTT.